These 29 T cell receptor beta chains originate from one sample sequenced in a study of breast tumors, draining lymph nodes, adjacent tissues. TCRdb called the multiplex PCR reads again in MiXCR, with one record for every CDR3 protein. The sample holds tens of thousands of distinct CDR3 sequences, around 41% seen once. What was sequenced was breast tumor tissue. Receptor source: a female donor with breast cancer. Some clones in this sample may be carry-over from other donors' samples.

This clonotype appeared many times. The J gene is TRBJ1-6, the V gene TRBV18; D remains ambiguous. V lost 1 base and J 7 bases, leaving 11 bases between the germline ends. The CDR3 contains 15 residues. Looked up from germline, CDR1 is KGHSH and CDR2 is LQKENI. CDR3 sequence (DNA): TGTGCCAGCTCACCACAGCGGCCCTTAAATTCACCCCTCCACTTT. Translating gives CASSPQRPLNSPLHF.

The genes are TRBV7-9 and TRBJ2-5; D unclear. CDR1 is SEHNR, CDR2 FQNEAQ, per germline (reference sequence). The CDR3 totals 14 residues. Trimming stripped 2 bases from V and 4 bases from J, with 11 bases between. CDR3 sequence (DNA): TGTGCCAGCAGCTTACCGGCTGGCCGAGAGACCCAGTACTTC. Its protein product is CASSLPAGRETQYF. The full variable domain, rest sourced from reference TRBV7-9 and TRBJ2-5, is DTGVSQNPRHKITKRGQNVTFRCDPISEHNRLYWYRQTLGQGPEFLTYFQNEAQLEKSRLLSDRFSAERPKGSFSTLEIQRTEQGDSAMYLCASSLPAGRETQYFGPGTRLLVL.

The genes are TRBV20-1 and TRBJ2-1, with unresolved D. Looked up from germline, CDR1 is DFQATT and CDR2 is SNEGSKA (reference sequence). Trimming cost V 6 bases and J 2 bases, with 14 bases left between them. This CDR3 has 14 residues. CDR3 region: CSAVLLRTYNEQFF. The CDR3 DNA sequence: TGCAGTGCCGTTCTTCTACGAACCTACAATGAGCAGTTCTTC.

At least ten counts were recorded for this clonotype. The chain recombines TRBV24-1 with TRBJ2-1, with 12 bases aligning to TRBD2. The CDR3 extends over 15 amino acids. V lost 8 bases and J lost 7; bases outside the gene matches: 8. CDR1 is KGHDR and CDR2 is SFDVKD in the germline V gene. The CDR3 nucleotides are TGTGCCACCAAGACTAGCGGGAGAGGTGGGAATGAGCAGTTCTTC. Its translation is CATKTSGRGGNEQFF.

V is TRBV5-8 and J is TRBJ2-1; 8 positions match TRBD2. Germline V lookup: CDR1 SGHTS, CDR2 YDEGEE. V dropped 4 bases and J dropped 3; count of bases not matched to a gene: 6. The CDR3 runs to 15 residues. As DNA, the CDR3 is TGTGCCAGCAGCCTTAGCGGGAACATCTACAATGAGCAGTTCTTC. Protein: CASSLSGNIYNEQFF. The complete variable domain, with remaining parts taken from reference TRBV5-8 and TRBJ2-1, reads EAGVTQSPTHLIKTRGQQATLRCSPISGHTSVYWYQQALGLGLQFLLWYDEGEERNRGNFPPRFSGRQFPNYSSELNVNALELEDSALYLCASSLSGNIYNEQFFGPGTRLTVL.

This sequence joins TRBV2 and TRBJ2-7; D gene uncertain. Trimming took off 1 base at V and 5 bases at J, with 9 bases between the two ends. Germline values: CDR1 SNHLY, CDR2 FYNNEI. CDR3 length: 13 residues. The CDR3 region has the DNA TGTGCCAGCAGTGAAGACCTGGCGAACGAGCAGTACTTC. It codes for CASSEDLANEQYF.

V is TRBV7-2 and J is TRBJ2-7; D remains unclear. The V end lost 5 bases, the J end lost 5 bases, and 19 bases lay between the germline ends. The CDR3 is 15 residues long. Per the germline V gene, CDR1 is SGHTA and CDR2 is FQGNSA. CDR3 loop: CASSLRSSLAHEQYF. The CDR3 nucleotides are TGTGCCAGCAGCCTCCGGAGCTCGTTGGCCCACGAGCAGTACTTC.

The chain recombines TRBV2 with TRBJ1-6; 8 positions agree with TRBD1. The CDR3 extends over 14 amino acids. Per germline, CDR1 SNHLY and CDR2 FYNNEI. The V segment lost 6 bases and the J segment 7 bases; nucleotides outside the gene matches: 5. In nucleotides, the CDR3 is TGTGCCAGCAGAGCGACAGGGGTAAATTCACCCCTCCACTTT. Protein sequence: CASRATGVNSPLHF. The whole variable domain, remainder taken from reference TRBV2 and TRBJ1-6, is EPEVTQTPSHQVTQMGQEVILRCVPISNHLYFYWYRQILGQKVEFLVSFYNNEISEKSEIFDDQFSVERPDGSNFTLKIRSTKLEDSAMYFCASRATGVNSPLHFGNGTRLTVT.

Notes on this clonotype: One end of the junction does not line up with germline, which may come from a read error. The chain uses TRBV7-9 and TRBJ2-1, with 9 bases fitting TRBD2. CDR3 size: 12 residues. From germline, CDR1 is SEHNR and CDR2 FQNEAQ (reference sequence). The CDR3 is CASSLAGIEQFF. The CDR3 DNA reads TGTGCCAGCAGCCTAGCGGGGATTGAGCAGTTCTTC.

This clonotype was picked up many times. This rearrangement joins TRBV2 to TRBJ1-2; D gene unclear. This CDR3 has 12 amino acids. Germline V gene data show CDR1 as SNHLY and CDR2 as FYNNEI. V was shortened by 7 bases and J by 3 bases, with 9 bases between the two germline ends. The CDR3 here is CASTWTDYGYTF. CDR3 DNA sequence: TGTGCCAGCACCTGGACGGACTATGGCTACACCTTC.

This clonotype came up many times. The V and J genes are TRBV12-3 or TRBV12-4 and TRBJ1-4, with a possible D match to TRBD1 (6 bases). Deletions cut 6 bases from V and 5 bases from J, with 16 bases between. This CDR3 is 15 amino acids long. CDR3 sequence reads: CASSLGGGLNEKLFF. Written as DNA, the CDR3 is TGTGCCAGCAGCCTAGGGGGGGGGCTAAATGAAAAACTGTTTTTT.

This clonotype was counted at least ten times. V gene TRBV5-1 combines with J gene TRBJ2-1, with D perhaps matching TRBD2 (7 bases). There are 16 residues in the CDR3. V lost 0 bases, J lost 0 bases, and 10 bases lay in between. Germline CDR1 is SGHRS and CDR2 is YFSETQ. The CDR3 sequence: CASSLVGGASYNEQFF. The CDR3 nucleotides read TGCGCCAGCAGCTTGGTGGGGGGGGCCTCCTACAATGAGCAGTTCTTC.

This clonotype is judged medium-sized. This chain joins TRBV5-1 and TRBJ2-3, with D uncertain. V lost 6 bases, J lost 4 bases, and 12 bases lay in between. CDR1 and CDR2 from the germline V gene are SGHRS and YFSETQ. The CDR3 has 13 residues. The CDR3 loop is CASTLKGPDTQYF. The CDR3 DNA follows: TGCGCCAGCACCCTAAAAGGACCAGATACGCAGTATTTT.

The rearrangement joins TRBV5-1 to TRBJ2-1; 7 positions agree with TRBD2. The germline CDR1 and CDR2 sequences are SGHRS and YFSETQ. CDR3 length: 15 amino acids. The ends lost 0 bases at V and 4 bases at J; junction bases unmatched: 4. The CDR3: CASSLDAGEYNEQFF. In DNA form, the CDR3 reads TGCGCCAGCAGCTTGGATGCGGGAGAGTACAATGAGCAGTTCTTC. Drawing the rest from reference TRBV5-1 and TRBJ2-1, the complete variable domain is KAGVTQTPRYLIKTRGQQVTLSCSPISGHRSVSWYQQTPGQGLQFLFEYFSETQRNKGNFPGRFSGRQFSNSRSEMNVSTLELGDSALYLCASSLDAGEYNEQFFGPGTRLTVL.

This clonotype appeared many times. This chain joins TRBV9 and TRBJ1-4; D unclear. Germline CDR1 SGDLS, CDR2 YYNGEE. Between the trimmed V and J ends, which lost 3 bases and 8 bases, there was a span of 14 bases. The CDR3 loop spans 14 amino acids. The CDR3 coding sequence is TGTGCCAGCAGCGGAGACGGGGATCAAGAAAAACTGTTTTTT. Translation: CASSGDGDQEKLFF.

This clonotype was observed many times. V is TRBV15 and J is TRBJ2-1; 10 positions agree with TRBD2. CDR3 length: 15 residues. After removal of 3 bases from V and 4 bases from J, the junction contained 3 bases not matched to a gene. Germline V gene sequence: CDR1 LNHNV, CDR2 YYDKDF (reference sequence). The CDR3 loop is CATSSGTSAYNEQFF. CDR3 coding DNA: TGTGCCACCAGCAGCGGGACTAGCGCGTACAATGAGCAGTTCTTC.

This clonotype was detected a few times. The conserved final phenylalanine or tryptophan is absent from the CDR3, which likely points to a read error. The DNA is left out, because the CDR3 cannot be placed on it with certainty; the CDR3 is given as TCRdb lists it. The rearrangement uses TRBV3-1 and TRBJ2-5; the table's D call of TRBD1 was not tested on the DNA. Germline V CDR1 and CDR2: LGHDT, YNNKEL (reference sequence). The CDR3 is 11 residues long, counting both termini. CDR3 protein: CASSNRGSMSV.

This clonotype has a single count. This chain links TRBV20-1 with TRBJ2-1; no firm D call. V lost 4 bases to trimming and J lost 0 bases, with 16 bases between them. Germline-derived CDR1 and CDR2 are DFQATT and SNEGSKA (reference sequence). CDR3 length: 16 amino acids. The CDR3 region has the DNA TGCAGTGCTAACCCCCAGACGGTTAGCTCCTACAATGAGCAGTTCTTC. This encodes CSANPQTVSSYNEQFF.

This clonotype was seen many times. The chain employs TRBV5-4 and TRBJ1-2, with 8 bases that match TRBD1. CDR1 and CDR2 (germline): SGHNT, YYREEE (reference sequence). Losses at the gene ends were 3 bases for V and 4 bases for J; bases not matched to a gene: 8. The CDR3 has 15 amino acids. CDR3 nucleotide sequence: TGTGCCAGCAGCTCGCCGGGACAGGCCTCCTATGGCTACACCTTC. This sequence encodes CASSSPGQASYGYTF.

On this clonotype itself: This CDR3 fails to terminate in the conserved phenylalanine or tryptophan, so it likely reflects a read error. No DNA is shown, since the ends of the CDR3 on it are uncertain; the CDR3 is the one TCRdb lists. The V call is TRBV7-8, the J call TRBJ2-7; the tabulated D call, TRBD1, remains unverified against the DNA. The CDR3 numbers 11 amino acids, ends counted. CDR1 is SGHVS and CDR2 is FQNEAQ in the germline V gene. The chain's CDR3 is CASSLGQGQNY.

Remarks on this clonotype: A much more abundant neighbour one base away suggests this may be a read error. The chain employs TRBV12-3 or TRBV12-4 and TRBJ2-7; perhaps D is TRBD1 or TRBD2 (5 bases each). Trimming stripped 7 bases from V and 2 bases from J, with 15 bases between. The CDR3 contains 14 residues. The CDR3 spells CASTIGTPTYEQYF. The CDR3 DNA is TGTGCCAGCACCATCGGGACGCCTACCTACGAGCAGTACTTC.

The chain employs TRBV13 and TRBJ2-3; no clear D. Trimming cost V 3 bases and J 5 bases, with 12 bases left between them. This CDR3 contains 14 residues. Germline CDR1 is PRHDT and CDR2 is FYEKMQ (reference sequence). The CDR3 is CASSFRPTRDTQYF. In DNA, the CDR3 is TGTGCCAGCAGCTTCCGGCCAACCCGAGATACGCAGTATTTT.

This clonotype appeared many times. The chain links TRBV19 to TRBJ2-7; no reliable D call. Germline CDR1 and CDR2: LNHDA and SQIVND (reference sequence). This CDR3 region has 13 residues. V lost 2 bases and J 2 bases, leaving 7 bases between the germline ends. The CDR3 coding sequence is TGTGCCAGTAGTATAAAGATAACCTACGAGCAGTACTTC. Protein: CASSIKITYEQYF.

This clonotype came up many times. The chain recombines TRBV7-9 with TRBJ2-7; D is possibly TRBD1 or TRBD2 (6 bases each). Per the germline V gene, CDR1 is SEHNR and CDR2 is FQNEAQ (reference sequence). V lost 0 bases to trimming and J lost 5 bases, with 20 bases between them. The CDR3 totals 17 residues. CDR3 residues: CASSLAPWAGEVHEQYF. The CDR3 DNA sequence: TGTGCCAGCAGCTTAGCCCCTTGGGCAGGGGAGGTCCACGAGCAGTACTTC. Full variable domain (rest looked up from reference TRBV7-9 and TRBJ2-7): DTGVSQNPRHKITKRGQNVTFRCDPISEHNRLYWYRQTLGQGPEFLTYFQNEAQLEKSRLLSDRFSAERPKGSFSTLEIQRTEQGDSAMYLCASSLAPWAGEVHEQYFGPGTRLTVT.

This clonotype was detected many times. This chain uses TRBV15 with TRBJ2-7; 8 nucleotides line up with TRBD1. Trimming removed 3 bases from V and 5 bases from J; junction bases left unmatched: 6. The germline gives CDR1 LNHNV, CDR2 YYDKDF (reference sequence). This CDR3 region has 14 residues. The chain's CDR3 is CATSRRQGLHEQYF. The CDR3 DNA follows: TGTGCCACCAGCAGGAGACAGGGGCTCCACGAGCAGTACTTC.

Remarks on this clonotype: At one end the junction does not follow the germline gene, possibly because of a read error. The chain couples TRBV5-1 to TRBJ2-2; D may be TRBD2 (5 bases). Germline values: CDR1 SGHRS, CDR2 YFSETQ. The CDR3 contains 14 residues. The CDR3 nucleotides read TGTGCCAGCAGCTTGGGGAGTGGAGGCGGGGAGCTGTTTTTT. Translation: CASSLGSGGGELFF.

The CDR3 here is CASSKDSYRGNTIYF. CDR3 in DNA: TGTGCCAGCAGTAAGGACAGCTACAGGGGAAACACCATATATTTT. The rearrangement uses TRBV2 and TRBJ1-3, with D perhaps TRBD1 (6 bases). CDR1 is SNHLY, CDR2 FYNNEI, per germline. V gave up 5 bases and J gave up 4 bases, with 15 bases separating them. CDR3 length: 15 amino acids.

This clonotype has ten or more counts. The gene calls are TRBV7-2 and TRBJ2-1; weak D call: TRBD2 (6 bases). Between the trimmed V and J ends, which lost 2 bases and 0 bases, there was a span of 8 bases. The CDR3 is 15 amino acids. Germline V gene lookup returns CDR1 SGHTA and CDR2 FQGNSA. DNA for the CDR3: TGTGCCAGCAGCTTACTAGCGAACTCCTACAATGAGCAGTTCTTC. Translation gives CASSLLANSYNEQFF.

This chain links TRBV19 with TRBJ1-6; 7 bases map to TRBD1. The CDR3 consists of 16 residues. The V gene's germline CDR1 is LNHDA and CDR2 SQIVND (reference sequence). V dropped 6 bases and J dropped 9; count of bases not matched to a gene: 14. The DNA for the CDR3 is TGTGCCAGTAGATTACAGGGGTTTGGAGCTGCTTCACCCCTCCACTTT. Encoded protein: CASRLQGFGAASPLHF.